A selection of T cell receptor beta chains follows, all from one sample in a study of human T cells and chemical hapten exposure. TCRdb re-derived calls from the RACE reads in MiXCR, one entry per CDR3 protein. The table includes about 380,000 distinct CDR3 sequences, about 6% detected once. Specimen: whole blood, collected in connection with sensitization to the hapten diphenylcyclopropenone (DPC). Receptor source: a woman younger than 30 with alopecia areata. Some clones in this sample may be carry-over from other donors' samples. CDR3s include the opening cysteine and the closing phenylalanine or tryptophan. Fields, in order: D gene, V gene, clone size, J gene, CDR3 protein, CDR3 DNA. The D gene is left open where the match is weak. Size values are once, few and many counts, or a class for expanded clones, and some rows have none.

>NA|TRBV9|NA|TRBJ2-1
CASSVGLSSYNEQFF
TGTGCCAGCAGCGTAGGACTCAGCTCCTACAATGAGCAGTTCTTC
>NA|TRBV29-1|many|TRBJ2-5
CSVATGTQETQYF
TGCAGCGTGGCCACCGGGACTCAAGAGACCCAGTACTTC
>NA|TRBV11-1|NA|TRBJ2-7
CASSRSTVSYEQYF
TGTGCCAGCAGCCGATCGACGGTCTCCTACGAGCAGTACTTC
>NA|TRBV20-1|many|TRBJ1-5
CSARASYSNQPQHF
TGCAGTGCTAGGGCCAGTTATAGCAATCAGCCCCAGCATTTT
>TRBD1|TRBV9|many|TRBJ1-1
CASSPRPGQGTEAFF
TGTGCCAGCAGCCCGCGGCCGGGACAGGGTACTGAAGCTTTCTTT
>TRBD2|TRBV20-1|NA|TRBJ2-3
CSAPKGLADTDTQYF
TGCAGTGCTCCGAAAGGGCTAGCGGACACAGATACGCAGTATTTT
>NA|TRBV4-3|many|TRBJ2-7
CASSQQAGSYEQYF
TGCGCCAGCAGCCAGCAGGCGGGGTCCTACGAGCAGTACTTC
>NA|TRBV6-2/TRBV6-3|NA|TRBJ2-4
CASSYSGFGRKDIQYF
TGTGCCAGCAGTTATTCGGGTTTCGGCAGGAAGGACATTCAGTACTTC
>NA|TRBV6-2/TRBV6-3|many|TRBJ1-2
CASSYLRTAANYGYTF
TGTGCCAGCAGTTACCTAAGGACAGCAGCTAACTATGGCTACACCTTC
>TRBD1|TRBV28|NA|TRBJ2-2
CASSLWAGTGREDGTGELFF
TGTGCCAGCAGTTTATGGGCCGGGACAGGGAGAGAAGATGGCACCGGGGAGCTGTTTTTT
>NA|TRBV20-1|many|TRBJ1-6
CSASTGTGNSPLHF
TGCAGTGCTAGTACGGGAACAGGAAATTCACCCCTCCACTTT
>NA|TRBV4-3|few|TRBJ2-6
CASSRAGRVGGSGANVLTF
TGCGCCAGCAGCCGGGCCGGACGAGTAGGGGGCTCTGGGGCCAACGTCCTGACTTTC
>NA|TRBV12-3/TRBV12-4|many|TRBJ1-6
CASSPAGGNNSPLHF
TGTGCCAGCAGTCCAGCCGGGGGAAATAATTCACCCCTCCACTTT